This TCR beta chain originates from a study of OX40 agonist ivuxolimab in advanced cancers. Study overall: A history of anti-PD-1, anti-PD-L1 or anti-CTLA-4 therapy was acceptable, and over 35% had some.

Blood was sampled at baseline, cycle 4 day 1, and cycle 7 day 1. Sequenced by immunoSEQ multiplex PCR; TCRdb stores in-frame clones only, minus some. The table records roughly 63,000 clones, 89% of them present only once. V was pared by 1 base and J by 0 bases, with 9 bases between. The CDR3 consists of 15 residues. The V gene's germline CDR1 is SGDLS and CDR2 YYNGEE. The chain uses TRBV9 and TRBJ2-3; perhaps TRBD1 as D (5 bases). This specimen was CD4+ or CD8+ T cells sorted from blood, taken in a trial of the OX40 agonist ivuxolimab. The TCR originated in an adult with an advanced solid tumor such as melanoma, head and neck, liver or kidney cancer. The CDR3 here is CASSVHRISTDTQYF. DNA of the CDR3: TGTGCCAGCAGCGTACACAGGATTAGCACAGATACGCAGTATTTT.